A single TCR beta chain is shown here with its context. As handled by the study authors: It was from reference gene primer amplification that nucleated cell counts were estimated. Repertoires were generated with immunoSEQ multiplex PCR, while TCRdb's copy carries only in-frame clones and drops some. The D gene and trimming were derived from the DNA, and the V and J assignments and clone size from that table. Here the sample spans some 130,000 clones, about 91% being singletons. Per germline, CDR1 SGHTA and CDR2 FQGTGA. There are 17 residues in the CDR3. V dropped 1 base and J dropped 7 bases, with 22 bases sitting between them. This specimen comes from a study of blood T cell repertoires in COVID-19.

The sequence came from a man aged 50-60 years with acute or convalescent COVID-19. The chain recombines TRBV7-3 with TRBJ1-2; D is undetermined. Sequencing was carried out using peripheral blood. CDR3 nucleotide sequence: TGTGCCAGCAGCTTAATCCGAGCCAACGAGGCCTCTGGTGGCTACACCTTC. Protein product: CASSLIRANEASGGYTF.